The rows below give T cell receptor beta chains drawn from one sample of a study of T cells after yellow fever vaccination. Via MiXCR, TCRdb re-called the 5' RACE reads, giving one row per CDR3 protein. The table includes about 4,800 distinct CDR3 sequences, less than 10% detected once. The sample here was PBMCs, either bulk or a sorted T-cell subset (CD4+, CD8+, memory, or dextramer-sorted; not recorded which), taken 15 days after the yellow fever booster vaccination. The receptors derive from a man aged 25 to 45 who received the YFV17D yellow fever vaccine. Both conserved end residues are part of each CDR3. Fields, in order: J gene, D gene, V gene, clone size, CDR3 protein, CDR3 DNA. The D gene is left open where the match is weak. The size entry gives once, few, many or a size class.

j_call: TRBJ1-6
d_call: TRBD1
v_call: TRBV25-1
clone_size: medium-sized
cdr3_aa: CASSEWTGTGDIHF
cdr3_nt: TGTGCCAGCAGTGAATGGACCGGGACAGGAGACATCCACTTT

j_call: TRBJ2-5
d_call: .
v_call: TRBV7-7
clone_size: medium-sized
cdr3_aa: CASSQTRVETQYF
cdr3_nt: TGTGCTAGCAGCCAGACCCGTGTGGAGACCCAGTACTTC

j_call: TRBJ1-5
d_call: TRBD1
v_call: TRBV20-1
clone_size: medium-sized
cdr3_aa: CSVGTGRMYSNQPQHF
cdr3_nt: TGCAGTGTTGGGACAGGGCGAATGTATAGCAATCAGCCCCAGCATTTT

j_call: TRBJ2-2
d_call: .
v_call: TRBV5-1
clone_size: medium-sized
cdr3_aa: CASSPPSGTGELFF
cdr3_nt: TGCGCCAGCAGCCCCCCGTCAGGGACCGGGGAGCTGTTTTTT

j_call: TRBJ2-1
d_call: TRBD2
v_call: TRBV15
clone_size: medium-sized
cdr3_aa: CATSRLSGGTSGSYNEQFF
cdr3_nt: TGTGCCACCAGCAGACTCTCCGGGGGGACTAGCGGGAGTTACAATGAGCAGTTCTTC

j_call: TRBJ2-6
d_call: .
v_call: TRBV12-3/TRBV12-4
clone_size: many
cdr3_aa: CASSLTVLSSGANVLTF
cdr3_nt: TGTGCCAGCAGTTTAACAGTCCTCTCCTCTGGGGCCAACGTCCTGACTTTC

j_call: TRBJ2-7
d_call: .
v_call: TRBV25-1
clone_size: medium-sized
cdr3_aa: CASSAGSYEQYF
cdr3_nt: TGTGCCAGCAGTGCGGGATCCTACGAGCAGTACTTC

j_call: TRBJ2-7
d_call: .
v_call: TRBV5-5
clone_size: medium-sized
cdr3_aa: CASSFGGFPYEQYF
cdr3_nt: TGTGCCAGCAGCTTCGGAGGATTCCCATACGAGCAGTACTTC

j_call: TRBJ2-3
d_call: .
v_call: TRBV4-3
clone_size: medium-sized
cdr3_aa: CASSQDRLRDPLSTDTQYF
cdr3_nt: TGCGCCAGCAGCCAAGATCGTCTGAGGGACCCATTAAGCACAGATACGCAGTATTTT

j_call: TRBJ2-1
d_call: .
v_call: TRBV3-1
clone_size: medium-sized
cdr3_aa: CASSHDRRDEQFF
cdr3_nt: TGTGCCAGCAGCCACGATCGGCGTGATGAGCAGTTCTTC

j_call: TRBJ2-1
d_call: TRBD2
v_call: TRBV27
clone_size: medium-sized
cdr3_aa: CASSPKTSPREFF
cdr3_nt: TGTGCCAGCAGCCCCAAGACTAGCCCGAGGGAGTTCTTC

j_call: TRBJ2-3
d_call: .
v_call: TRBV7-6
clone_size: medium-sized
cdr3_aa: CASRSYTDTQYF
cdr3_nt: TGTGCCAGCAGAAGTTACACAGATACGCAGTATTTT

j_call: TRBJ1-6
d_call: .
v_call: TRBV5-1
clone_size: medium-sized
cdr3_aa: CASSPARNNSPLHF
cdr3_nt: TGCGCCAGCAGCCCGGCCAGAAATAATTCACCCCTCCACTTT

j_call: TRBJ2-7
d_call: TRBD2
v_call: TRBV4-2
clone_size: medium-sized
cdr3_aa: CASSQDHAAGAEQYF
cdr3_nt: TGTGCCAGCAGCCAAGATCATGCAGCGGGAGCCGAGCAGTACTTC

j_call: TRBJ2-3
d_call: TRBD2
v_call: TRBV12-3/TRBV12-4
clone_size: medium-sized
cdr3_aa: CASSLVAGESDTQYF
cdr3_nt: TGTGCCAGCAGTTTGGTAGCGGGAGAATCAGATACGCAGTATTTT

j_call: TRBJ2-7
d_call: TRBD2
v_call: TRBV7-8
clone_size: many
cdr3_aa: CASSFRGDEQYF
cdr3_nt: TGTGCCAGCAGCTTCCGGGGGGACGAGCAGTACTTC

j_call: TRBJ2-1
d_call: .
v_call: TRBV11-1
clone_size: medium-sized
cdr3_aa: CASSLGQLNEQFF
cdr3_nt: TGTGCCAGCAGCTTAGGACAGCTCAATGAGCAGTTCTTC